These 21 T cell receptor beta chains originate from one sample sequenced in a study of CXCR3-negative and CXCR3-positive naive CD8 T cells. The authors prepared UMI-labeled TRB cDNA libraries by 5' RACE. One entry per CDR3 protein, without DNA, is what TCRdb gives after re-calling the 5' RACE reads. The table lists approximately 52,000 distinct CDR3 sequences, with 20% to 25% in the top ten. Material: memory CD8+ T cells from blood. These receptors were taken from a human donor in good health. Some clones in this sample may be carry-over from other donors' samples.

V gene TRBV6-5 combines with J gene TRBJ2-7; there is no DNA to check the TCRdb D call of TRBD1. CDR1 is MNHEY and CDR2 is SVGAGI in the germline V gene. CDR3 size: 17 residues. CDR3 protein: CASSYSPPGTGSPEQYF.

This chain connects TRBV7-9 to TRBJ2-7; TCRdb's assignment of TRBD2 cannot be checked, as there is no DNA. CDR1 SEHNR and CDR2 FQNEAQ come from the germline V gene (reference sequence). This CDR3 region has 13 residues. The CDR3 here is CASSIGPSYEQYF.

The CDR3 loop is CASSLFVTRTDTQYF. The chain combines TRBV12-3 or TRBV12-4 with TRBJ2-3. The CDR3 length is 15 residues.

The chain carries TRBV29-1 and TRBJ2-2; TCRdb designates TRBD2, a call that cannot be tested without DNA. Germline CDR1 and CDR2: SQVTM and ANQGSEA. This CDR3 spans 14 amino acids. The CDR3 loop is CSVASGTNTGELFF.

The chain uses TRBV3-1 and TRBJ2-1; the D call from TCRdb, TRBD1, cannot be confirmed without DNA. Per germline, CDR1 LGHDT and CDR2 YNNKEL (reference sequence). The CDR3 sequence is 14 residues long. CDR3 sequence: CASSSRTAYNEQFF.

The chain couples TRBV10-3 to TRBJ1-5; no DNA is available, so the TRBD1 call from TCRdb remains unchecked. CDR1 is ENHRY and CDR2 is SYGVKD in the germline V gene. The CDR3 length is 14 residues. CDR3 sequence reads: CAISVGQGFQPQHF.

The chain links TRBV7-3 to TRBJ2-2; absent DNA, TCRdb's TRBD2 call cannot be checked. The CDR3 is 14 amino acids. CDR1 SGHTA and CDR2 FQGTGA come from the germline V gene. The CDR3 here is CASSQLGNTGELSF.

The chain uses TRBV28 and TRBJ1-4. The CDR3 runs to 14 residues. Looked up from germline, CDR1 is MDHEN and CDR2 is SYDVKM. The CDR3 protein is CASSLPGLNEKLFF.

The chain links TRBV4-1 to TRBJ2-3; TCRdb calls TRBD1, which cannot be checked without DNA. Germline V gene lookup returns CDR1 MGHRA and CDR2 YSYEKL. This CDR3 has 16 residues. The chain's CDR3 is CASSQVYRDFTDTQYF.

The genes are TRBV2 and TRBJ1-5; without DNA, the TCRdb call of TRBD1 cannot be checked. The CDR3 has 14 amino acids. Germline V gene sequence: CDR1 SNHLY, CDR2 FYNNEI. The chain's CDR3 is CASRWTGSNQPQHF.

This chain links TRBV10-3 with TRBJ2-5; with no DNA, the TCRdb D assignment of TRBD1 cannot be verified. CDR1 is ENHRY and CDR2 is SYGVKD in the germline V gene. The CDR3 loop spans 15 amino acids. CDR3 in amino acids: CAILVREQGRETQYF.

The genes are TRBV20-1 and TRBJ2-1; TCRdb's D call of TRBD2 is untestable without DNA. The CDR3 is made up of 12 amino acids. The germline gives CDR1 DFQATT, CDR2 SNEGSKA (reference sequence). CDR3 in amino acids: CSARDRENEQFF.

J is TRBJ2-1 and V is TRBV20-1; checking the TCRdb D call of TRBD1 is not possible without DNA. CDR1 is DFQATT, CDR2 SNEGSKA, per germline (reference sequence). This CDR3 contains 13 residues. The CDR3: CSARGGRDNEQFF.

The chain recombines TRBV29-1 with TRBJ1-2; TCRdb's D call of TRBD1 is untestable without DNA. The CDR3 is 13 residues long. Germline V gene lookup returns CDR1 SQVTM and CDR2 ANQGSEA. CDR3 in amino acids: CSVGGGVGTGYTF.

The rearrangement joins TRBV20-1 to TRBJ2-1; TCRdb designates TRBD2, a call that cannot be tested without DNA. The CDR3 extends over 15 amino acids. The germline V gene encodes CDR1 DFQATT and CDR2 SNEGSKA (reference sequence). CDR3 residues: CSARDHRADHNEQFF.

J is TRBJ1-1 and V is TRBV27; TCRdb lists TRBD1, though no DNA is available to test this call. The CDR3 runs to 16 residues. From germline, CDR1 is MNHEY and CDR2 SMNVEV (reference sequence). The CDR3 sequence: CASRWTSWGGNTEAFF.

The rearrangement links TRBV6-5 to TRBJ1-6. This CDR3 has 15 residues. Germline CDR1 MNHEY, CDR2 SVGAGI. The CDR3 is CASSYQGAGSSPLHF.

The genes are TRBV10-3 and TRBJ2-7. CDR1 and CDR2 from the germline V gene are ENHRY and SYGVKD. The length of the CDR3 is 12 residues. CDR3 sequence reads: CAISEWSYEQYF.

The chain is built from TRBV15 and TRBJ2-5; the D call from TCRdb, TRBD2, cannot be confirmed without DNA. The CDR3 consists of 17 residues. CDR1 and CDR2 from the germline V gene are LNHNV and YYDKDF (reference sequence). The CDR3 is CATSRETRRLDQETQYF.

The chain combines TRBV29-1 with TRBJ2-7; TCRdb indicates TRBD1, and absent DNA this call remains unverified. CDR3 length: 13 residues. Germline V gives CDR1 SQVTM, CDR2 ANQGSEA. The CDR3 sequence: CSVERQGAYEQYF.

The CDR3 protein is CASSLSSLANYEQYF. The J gene is TRBJ2-7, the V gene TRBV5-5. The CDR3 totals 15 residues. CDR1 and CDR2 from the germline V gene are SGHKS and YYEKEE (reference sequence).